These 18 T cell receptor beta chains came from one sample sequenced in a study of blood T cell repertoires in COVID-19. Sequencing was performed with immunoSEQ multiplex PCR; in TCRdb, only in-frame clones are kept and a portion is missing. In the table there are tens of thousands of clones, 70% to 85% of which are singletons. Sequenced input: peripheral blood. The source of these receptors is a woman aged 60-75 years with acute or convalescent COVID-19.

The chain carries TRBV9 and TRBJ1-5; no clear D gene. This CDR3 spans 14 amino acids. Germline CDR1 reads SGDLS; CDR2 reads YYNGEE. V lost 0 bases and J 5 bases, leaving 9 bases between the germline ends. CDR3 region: CASSVGVGDQPQHF. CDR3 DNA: TGTGCCAGCAGCGTAGGCGTGGGCGATCAGCCCCAGCATTTT.

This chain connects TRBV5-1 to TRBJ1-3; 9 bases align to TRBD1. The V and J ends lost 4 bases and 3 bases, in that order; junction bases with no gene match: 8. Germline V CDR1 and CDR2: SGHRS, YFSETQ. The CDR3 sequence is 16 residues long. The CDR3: CASSLQGTGSGNTIYF. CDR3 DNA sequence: TGCGCCAGCAGCCTGCAAGGGACAGGGAGTGGAAACACCATATATTTT.

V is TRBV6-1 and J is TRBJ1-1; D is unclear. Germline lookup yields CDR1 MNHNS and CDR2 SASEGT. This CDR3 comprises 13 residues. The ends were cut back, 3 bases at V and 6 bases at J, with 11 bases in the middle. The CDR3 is CASSEVRGAEAFF. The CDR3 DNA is TGTGCCAGCAGTGAGGTGCGGGGTGCTGAAGCTTTCTTT.

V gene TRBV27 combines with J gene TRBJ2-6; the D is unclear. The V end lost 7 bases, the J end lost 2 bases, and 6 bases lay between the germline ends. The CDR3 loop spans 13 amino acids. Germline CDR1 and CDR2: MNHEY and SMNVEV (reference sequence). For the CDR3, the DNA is TGTGCCAGCACCCTAGCTGGGGCCAACGTCCTGACTTTC. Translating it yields CASTLAGANVLTF.

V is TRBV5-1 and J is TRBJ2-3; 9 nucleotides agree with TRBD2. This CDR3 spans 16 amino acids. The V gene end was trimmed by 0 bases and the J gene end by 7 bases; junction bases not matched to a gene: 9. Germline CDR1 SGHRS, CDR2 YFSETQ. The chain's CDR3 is CASSLGASGVGNTQYF. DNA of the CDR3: TGCGCCAGCAGCTTGGGCGCTAGCGGGGTTGGAAATACGCAGTATTTT.

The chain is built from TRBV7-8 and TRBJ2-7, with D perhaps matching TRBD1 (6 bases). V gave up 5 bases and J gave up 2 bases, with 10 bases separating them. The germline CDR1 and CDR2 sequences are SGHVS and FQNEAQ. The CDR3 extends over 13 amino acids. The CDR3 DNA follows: TGTGCCAGCAGCCGTTGGACAGCCTACGAGCAGTACTTC. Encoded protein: CASSRWTAYEQYF.

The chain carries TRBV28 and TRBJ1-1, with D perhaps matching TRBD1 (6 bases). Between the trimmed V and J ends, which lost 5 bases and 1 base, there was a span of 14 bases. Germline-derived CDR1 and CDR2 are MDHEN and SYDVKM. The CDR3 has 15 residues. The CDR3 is CASSPTRTANTEAFF. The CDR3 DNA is TGTGCCAGCAGTCCTACCCGGACAGCGAACACTGAAGCTTTCTTT. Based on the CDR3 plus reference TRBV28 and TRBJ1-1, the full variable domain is DVKVTQSSRYLVKRTGEKVFLECVQDMDHENMFWYRQDPGLGLRLIYFSYDVKMKEKGDIPEGYSVSREKKERFSLILESASTNQTSMYLCASSPTRTANTEAFFGQGTRLTVV.

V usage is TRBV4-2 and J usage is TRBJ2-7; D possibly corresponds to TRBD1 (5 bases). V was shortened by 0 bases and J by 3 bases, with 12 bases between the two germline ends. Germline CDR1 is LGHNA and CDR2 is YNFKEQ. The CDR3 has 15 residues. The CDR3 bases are TGTGCCAGCAGCCAAGAACTCCAGGGCGTCTACGAGCAGTACTTC. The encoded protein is CASSQELQGVYEQYF.

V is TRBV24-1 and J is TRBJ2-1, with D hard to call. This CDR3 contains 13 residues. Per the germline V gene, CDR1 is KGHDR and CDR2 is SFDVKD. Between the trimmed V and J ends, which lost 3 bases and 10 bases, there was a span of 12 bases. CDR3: CATSDHAGGEQFF. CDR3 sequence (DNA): TGTGCCACCAGTGATCATGCAGGTGGGGAGCAGTTCTTC.

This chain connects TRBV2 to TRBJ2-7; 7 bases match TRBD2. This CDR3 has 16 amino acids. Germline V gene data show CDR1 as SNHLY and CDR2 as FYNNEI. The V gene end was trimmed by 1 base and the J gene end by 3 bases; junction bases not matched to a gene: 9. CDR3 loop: CASSEGGSGDNYEQYF. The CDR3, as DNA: TGTGCCAGCAGTGAAGGGGGGAGCGGGGATAACTACGAGCAGTACTTC. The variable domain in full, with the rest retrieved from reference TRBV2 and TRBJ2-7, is EPEVTQTPSHQVTQMGQEVILRCVPISNHLYFYWYRQILGQKVEFLVSFYNNEISEKSEIFDDQFSVERPDGSNFTLKIRSTKLEDSAMYFCASSEGGSGDNYEQYFGPGTRLTVT.

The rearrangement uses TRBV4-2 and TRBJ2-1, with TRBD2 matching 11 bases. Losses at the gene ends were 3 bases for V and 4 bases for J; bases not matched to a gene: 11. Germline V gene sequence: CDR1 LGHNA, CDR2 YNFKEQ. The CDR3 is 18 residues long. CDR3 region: CASSQPYGTSGLYNEQFF. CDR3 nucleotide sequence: TGTGCCAGCAGCCAGCCCTATGGGACTAGCGGACTTTACAATGAGCAGTTCTTC.

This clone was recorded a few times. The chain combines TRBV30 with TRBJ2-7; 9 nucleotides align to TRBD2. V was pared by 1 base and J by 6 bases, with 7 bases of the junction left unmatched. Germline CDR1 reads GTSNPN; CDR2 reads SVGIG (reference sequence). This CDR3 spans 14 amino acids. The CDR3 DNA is TGTGCCTGGAGTGGGACTAGCGTCTTGGGCGAGCAGTACTTC. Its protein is CAWSGTSVLGEQYF.

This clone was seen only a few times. The CDR3 DNA sequence: TGCGCCAGCGCAAACAGGGAAAACACTGAAGCTTTCTTT. Protein product: CASANRENTEAFF. The chain recombines TRBV5-1 with TRBJ1-1; D is possibly TRBD1 (6 bases). CDR3 length: 13 amino acids. Between the trimmed V and J ends, which lost 7 bases and 2 bases, there was a span of 12 bases. From germline, CDR1 is SGHRS and CDR2 YFSETQ. The complete variable domain, with remaining parts taken from reference TRBV5-1 and TRBJ1-1, reads KAGVTQTPRYLIKTRGQQVTLSCSPISGHRSVSWYQQTPGQGLQFLFEYFSETQRNKGNFPGRFSGRQFSNSRSEMNVSTLELGDSALYLCASANRENTEAFFGQGTRLTVV.

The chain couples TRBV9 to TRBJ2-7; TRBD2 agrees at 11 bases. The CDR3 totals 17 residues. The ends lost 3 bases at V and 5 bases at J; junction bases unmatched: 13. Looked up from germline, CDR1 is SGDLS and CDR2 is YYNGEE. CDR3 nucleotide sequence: TGTGCCAGCAGCGAGGGGCCTAGCGGGGGGCTAAACGACGAGCAGTACTTC. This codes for CASSEGPSGGLNDEQYF.

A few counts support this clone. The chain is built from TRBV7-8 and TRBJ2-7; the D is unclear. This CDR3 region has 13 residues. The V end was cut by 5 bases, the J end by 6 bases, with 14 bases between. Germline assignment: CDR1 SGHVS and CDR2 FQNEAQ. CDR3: CASSPRRETEQYF. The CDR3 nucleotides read TGTGCCAGCAGCCCGAGGAGAGAGACCGAGCAGTACTTC.

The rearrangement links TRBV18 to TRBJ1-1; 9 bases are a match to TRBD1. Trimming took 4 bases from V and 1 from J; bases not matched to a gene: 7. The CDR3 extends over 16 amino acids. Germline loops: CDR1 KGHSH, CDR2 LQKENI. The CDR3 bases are TGTGCCAGCTCACGAGGCGGGACAGGGCCGAACACTGAAGCTTTCTTT. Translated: CASSRGGTGPNTEAFF.

The CDR3 is CASSAIPGQGIRVDNEKLFF. The DNA of the CDR3 is TGTGCCAGCAGCGCAATACCGGGACAGGGGATTCGGGTCGATAATGAAAAACTGTTTTTT. The chain links TRBV7-6 to TRBJ1-4; 10 bases are a match to TRBD1. J lost 4 bases, V lost 5 bases, and 19 bases had no gene match. Germline values: CDR1 SGHVS, CDR2 FNYEAQ. CDR3 size: 20 residues.

The CDR3: CASTRTGLDTGELFF. The CDR3, as DNA: TGCGCCAGCACAAGGACAGGCCTAGACACCGGGGAGCTGTTTTTT. The chain joins TRBV5-1 to TRBJ2-2, with 7 nucleotides matching TRBD1. V gave up 6 bases and J gave up 3 bases; unmatched junction bases: 8. From germline, CDR1 is SGHRS and CDR2 YFSETQ. The CDR3 runs 15 residues. Using reference TRBV5-1 and TRBJ2-2 for the parts outside the CDR3, the full variable domain is KAGVTQTPRYLIKTRGQQVTLSCSPISGHRSVSWYQQTPGQGLQFLFEYFSETQRNKGNFPGRFSGRQFSNSRSEMNVSTLELGDSALYLCASTRTGLDTGELFFGEGSRLTVL.